A selection of T cell receptor beta chains follows, all from one sample in a study of shared clonotypes between healthy human individuals. Generated by immunoSEQ multiplex PCR, the TCRdb table keeps only in-frame clones and is missing some. The table has fewer than 1.6 million clones, around 98.5% seen once. Source material: naive CD4+ T cells sorted from blood. The receptor set was obtained from a man aged 30 to 39 in good health. Each CDR3 is given with its conserved first and last residue. The D gene is left open where the match is weak. For some rows the clone size is stated as once, few or many, or as a class when expanded; others skip it.

>TRBJ2-3|once|TRBD2|TRBV6-6
TGTGCCAGCAGTTATGGGGAGGGGACAGATACGCAGTATTTT
CASSYGEGTDTQYF
>TRBJ2-7|.|.|TRBV2
TGTGCCAGCAGACGGGTCTTCCCCGAGCAGTACTTC
CASRRVFPEQYF
>TRBJ2-7|.|.|TRBV5-5
TGTGCCAGCAGCGACCCAGACAGGAAATCCTACGAGCAGTACTTC
CASSDPDRKSYEQYF
>TRBJ2-7|.|TRBD1|TRBV5-6
TGTGCCAGCAGGCCGGGACAGCCTTCCTACGAGCAGTACTTC
CASRPGQPSYEQYF
>TRBJ1-4|.|.|TRBV10-3
TGTGCCATCAGTGAAACACCAACTAATGAAAAACTGTTTTTT
CAISETPTNEKLFF
>TRBJ2-5|.|TRBD1|TRBV5-6
TGTGCCAGCAGCCGGGACAGGGGTCGGACCAAAGAGACCCAGTACTTC
CASSRDRGRTKETQYF
>TRBJ2-1|.|.|TRBV4-3
TGCGCCAGCAGCCAAGATCCGCCCGGGTTCTCCTACAATGAGCAGTTCTTC
CASSQDPPGFSYNEQFF
>TRBJ1-1|.|TRBD1|TRBV9
TGTGCCAGCAGCGTAGGTGGGACAGGGGGCTCTGAAGCTTTCTTT
CASSVGGTGGSEAFF
>TRBJ1-1|once|.|TRBV27
TGTGCCAGCAATACAGGACTAAACACTGAAGCTTTCTTT
CASNTGLNTEAFF
>TRBJ1-1|.|.|TRBV2
TGTGCCAGCAGTACCTCATGGACGAACACTGAAGCTTTCTTT
CASSTSWTNTEAFF
>TRBJ2-5|.|.|TRBV20-1
TGCAGTAGAAAAGAGACCCAGTACTTC
CSRKETQYF
>TRBJ2-5|.|TRBD2|TRBV9
TGTGCCAGCAGCGTAGGGACTAGCGGGACAGAGACCCAGTACTTC
CASSVGTSGTETQYF
>TRBJ1-5|.|.|TRBV28
TGTGCCAGCACCATCAGGGTCGGTAATCAGCCCCAGCATTTT
CASTIRVGNQPQHF
>TRBJ2-3|.|.|TRBV9
TGTGCCAGCAGCGGCTCCGGAGAGGATACGCAGTATTTT
CASSGSGEDTQYF
>TRBJ2-3|.|TRBD2|TRBV18
TGTGCCAGCTCGCCCTTAGCGGGAACCACAGATACGCAGTATTTT
CASSPLAGTTDTQYF
>TRBJ2-2|.|TRBD2|TRBV27
TGTGCCAGCAGTCGGAAGACCGGGACTAGTTACTCCGGGGAGCTGTTTTTT
CASSRKTGTSYSGELFF
>TRBJ1-3|.|TRBD1|TRBV9
TGTGCCAGCAGCGTGTTGGCCGGGACAGGGAGCGGAAACACCATATATTTT
CASSVLAGTGSGNTIYF
>TRBJ2-1|.|TRBD1|TRBV28
TGTGCCAGCAGTTACCCCGGGACAGCCTACAATGAGCAGTTCTTC
CASSYPGTAYNEQFF
>TRBJ1-4|.|TRBD1|TRBV5-4
TGTGCCAGCAGCTTGGCCCGCAGGGGGGAAAAACTGTTTTTT
CASSLARRGEKLFF
>TRBJ2-6|.|.|TRBV28
TGTGCCAGCAGCCAGGGGGGCTCTGGGGCCAACGTCCTGACTTTC
CASSQGGSGANVLTF
>TRBJ2-2|.|.|TRBV5-1
TGCGCCAGCAGCTTCGGAGGGGGAGTCCGCACCGGGGAGCTGTTTTTT
CASSFGGGVRTGELFF
>TRBJ2-7|.|.|TRBV9
TGTGCCAGCAGCCCTATTGGGGGCAATCTACTTTACGAGCAGTACTTC
CASSPIGGNLLYEQYF